This TCR beta chain emerged from a study of cytomegalovirus exposure and HLA in healthy donors. TCRdb's copy holds only in-frame clones and misses some; the assay was immunoSEQ multiplex PCR. The table records about 130,000 clones, around nine tenths of them present only once. This clone occurred once. The sequenced sample consisted of PBMCs. The clonotype originates from a woman aged 18 to 35 in good health and CMV-seronegative.

The CDR3 DNA is TGCGCCAGCAGGGACGAGACTAGCGGGAAGTACAATGAGCAGTTCTTC. It specifies CASRDETSGKYNEQFF. The chain links TRBV10-2 to TRBJ2-1; TRBD2 matches 11 bases. In germline, CDR1 is WSHSY, CDR2 SAAADI. V was clipped by 6 bases and J by 4 bases; unmatched bases: 8. The CDR3 has 16 amino acids.